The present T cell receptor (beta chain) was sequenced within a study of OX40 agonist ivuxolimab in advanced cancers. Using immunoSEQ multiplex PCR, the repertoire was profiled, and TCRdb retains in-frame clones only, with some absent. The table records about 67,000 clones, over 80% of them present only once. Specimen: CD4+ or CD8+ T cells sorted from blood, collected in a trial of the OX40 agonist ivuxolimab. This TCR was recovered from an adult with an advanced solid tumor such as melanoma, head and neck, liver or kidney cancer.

Written as DNA, the CDR3 is TGTGCCAGCAGAACCGGGACAGTAAATAATTCACCCCTCCACTTT. Encoded protein: CASRTGTVNNSPLHF. This rearrangement joins TRBV6-5 to TRBJ1-6; 7 nucleotides match TRBD1. Losses at the gene ends were 6 bases for V and 5 bases for J; bases not matched to a gene: 7. CDR1 and CDR2 from the germline V gene are MNHEY and SVGAGI. This CDR3 is 15 amino acids long.